In this sample, the clone carrying this TCR beta chain turned up many times. TCRdb fed the 5' RACE reads into MiXCR, producing one record per CDR3 protein. The table lists over 25,000 distinct CDR3 sequences, approximately 22% of them singletons. CDR3 length equals 12 residues. Deletions cut 7 bases from V and 4 bases from J, with 8 bases between. Looked up from germline, CDR1 is MNHNY and CDR2 is SVGAGI (reference sequence). The data were obtained in a study of neurological immune-mediated disorders. This chain joins TRBV6-6 and TRBJ1-5; no clear D gene. The receptor comes from a man between 45 and 60 years old with HTLV-1-associated myelopathy (HAM/TSP). The sample comprised CD4+ T cells from blood. CDR3 in amino acids: CASTLANQPQHF. CDR3 sequence (DNA): TGTGCCAGCACTCTTGCAAATCAGCCCCAGCATTTT.